These 5 T cell receptor beta chains share one sample of origin, sequenced in a study of technical replicates of blood from a few donors. TCRdb's table, derived via immunoSEQ multiplex PCR, lists solely in-frame clones and lacks some. The data hold about 100,000 clones, with around 95% observed a single time. What was sequenced was T cells isolated from PBMCs. These receptors were collected from a human donor in good health.

This clone was recorded once. The chain links TRBV6-1 to TRBJ2-7, with TRBD2 identical over 8 bases. After removal of 2 bases from V and 4 bases from J, the junction contained 10 bases not matched to a gene. The CDR3 runs to 16 residues. Germline V lookup: CDR1 MNHNS, CDR2 SASEGT. The CDR3 loop is CASSEWTGGSLYEQYF. CDR3 nucleotides: TGTGCCAGCAGTGAATGGACGGGAGGGAGTCTTTACGAGCAGTACTTC.

The chain has TRBV7-9 and TRBJ1-2; TRBD1 matches 9 bases. V lost 6 bases, J lost 2 bases, and 13 bases stayed unmatched. Germline V gene data show CDR1 as SEHNR and CDR2 as FQNEAQ (reference sequence). The CDR3 has 17 amino acids. This chain's CDR3 is CASSPIGRDRVNYGYTF. For the CDR3, the DNA is TGTGCCAGCAGTCCCATTGGGCGGGACAGGGTGAACTATGGCTACACCTTC.

Concerning this clone: A single base separates this from a much larger clone, so it may be a read error. This same CDR3 is encoded by further DNA sequences in the sample. The DNA of the CDR3 is TGTGCCAGTAGTACTGCAGCGGGACGAACCTACGAGCAGTACTTC. Amino acids: CASSTAAGRTYEQYF. V is TRBV19 and J is TRBJ2-7; 7 nucleotides match TRBD2. J gave up 2 bases and V 4 bases, and 8 bases lay outside the gene matches. Germline CDR1 is LNHDA and CDR2 is SQIVND (reference sequence). The CDR3 extends over 15 amino acids.

The V call is TRBV30, the J call TRBJ1-2, with TRBD1 identical over 7 bases. V dropped 3 bases and J dropped 7; count of bases not matched to a gene: 8. The CDR3 has 13 residues. Germline V lookup: CDR1 GTSNPN, CDR2 SVGIG (reference sequence). CDR3 sequence: CAWRGTATFGYTF. The CDR3 nucleotides are TGTGCCTGGAGGGGGACAGCGACCTTTGGCTACACCTTC.

The rearrangement uses TRBV5-1 and TRBJ1-3; D remains unclear. This CDR3 is built from 15 residues. Germline values: CDR1 SGHRS, CDR2 YFSETQ. V shed 0 bases and J shed 0 bases, with 7 bases lying between them. CDR3 region: CASSLGPSSGNTIYF. The CDR3 DNA is TGCGCCAGCAGCTTGGGCCCGAGCTCTGGAAACACCATATATTTT.